These 2 T cell receptor beta chains came from one sample sequenced in a study of blood T cell repertoires in COVID-19. Data came from immunoSEQ multiplex PCR; TCRdb stores just in-frame clones and leaves some out. The table has roughly 200,000 clones, about 86% seen once. The sequenced material came from peripheral blood. These receptors all come from a man aged 50 or older with active or convalescent COVID-19.

This rearrangement joins TRBV28 to TRBJ2-5; no definite D call. The V end lost 4 bases, the J end lost 5 bases, and 11 bases lay between the germline ends. This CDR3 region has 13 residues. CDR1 is MDHEN, CDR2 SYDVKM, per germline. CDR3 residues: CASSSQVLETQYF. CDR3 sequence (DNA): TGTGCCAGCAGTTCACAAGTTTTGGAGACCCAGTACTTC.

V and J are TRBV19 and TRBJ1-2; 7 nucleotides align to TRBD1. Per the germline V gene, CDR1 is LNHDA and CDR2 is SQIVND (reference sequence). The CDR3 totals 14 residues. Trimming at V came to 7 bases and at J to 2 bases, leaving 7 bases not matched to a gene. The CDR3 loop reads CASTPGTANYGYTF. The CDR3 DNA sequence: TGTGCCAGTACCCCGGGGACAGCGAACTATGGCTACACCTTC. Combining the CDR3 with reference TRBV19 and TRBJ1-2 gives the whole variable domain DGGITQSPKYLFRKEGQNVTLSCEQNLNHDAMYWYRQDPGQGLRLIYYSQIVNDFQKGDIAEGYSVSREKKESFPLTVTSAQKNPTAFYLCASTPGTANYGYTFGSGTRLTVV.